These 23 T cell receptor beta chains came from one sample sequenced in a study of Graves' ophthalmopathy and Graves' hyperthyroidism. Amplification from RNA transcripts yielded the TCR beta CDR3 regions. Second-round multiplex PCR followed a first-round RT-PCR using HTBI primers. Via MiXCR, TCRdb re-called the multiplex PCR reads, giving one row per CDR3 protein. Among hundreds of thousands of distinct CDR3 sequences listed, 20% to 25% were seen once. The sequenced sample was peripheral blood. The receptors stem from a woman aged 45 to 65 with Graves' ophthalmopathy.

This clonotype was detected many times. The V gene is TRBV15, the J gene TRBJ1-1; D is ambiguous. In germline, CDR1 is LNHNV, CDR2 YYDKDF (reference sequence). The CDR3 extends over 13 amino acids. V was trimmed by 0 bases and J by 8 bases, leaving 10 bases between them. The CDR3 sequence is CATSRESGTEAFF. DNA for the CDR3: TGTGCCACCAGCAGAGAAAGTGGTACAGAAGCTTTCTTT.

V is TRBV19 and J is TRBJ1-1; perhaps TRBD1 as D (5 bases). The CDR3 extends over 14 amino acids. Trimming left V 2 bases short and J 6 bases short, with 13 bases between. Looked up from germline, CDR1 is LNHDA and CDR2 is SQIVND (reference sequence). Here the CDR3 DNA reads TGTGCCAGTAGTATATTTTTCAGGGCCTCTGAAGCTTTCTTT. Translating it yields CASSIFFRASEAFF.

This chain links TRBV12-3 or TRBV12-4 with TRBJ1-2; D not resolved. Trimming stripped 3 bases from V and 3 bases from J, with 14 bases between. This CDR3 region has 15 residues. CDR3 bases: TGTGCCAGCAGTTTCCCTGGGCCTGCCCACTATGGCTACACCTTC. Its translation is CASSFPGPAHYGYTF.

This clonotype showed up many times. This rearrangement joins TRBV25-1 to TRBJ2-5, with 7 positions matching TRBD1. The CDR3 is 17 amino acids. Germline assignment: CDR1 MGHDK and CDR2 SYGVNS. V trimming: 4 bases; J trimming: 0 bases; junction bases outside the gene matches: 11. The CDR3 protein is CASSVATGQPYQETQYF. The CDR3 DNA reads as TGTGCCAGCAGTGTAGCTACGGGACAGCCGTACCAAGAGACCCAGTACTTC.

This clonotype was picked up many times. The V call is TRBV20-1, the J call TRBJ2-7; 10 bases agree with TRBD1. Germline V gene sequence: CDR1 DFQATT, CDR2 SNEGSKA (reference sequence). The V segment lost 3 bases and the J segment 5 bases; nucleotides outside the gene matches: 10. There are 15 residues in the CDR3. The CDR3 DNA sequence: TGCAGTGCTAGCTATCGGGACAGGGGTATGAACGAGCAGTACTTC. It codes for CSASYRDRGMNEQYF.

The CDR3 region is CASSVEGGAGELFF. Written as DNA, the CDR3 is TGTGCCAGTAGTGTCGAGGGGGGGGCCGGGGAGCTGTTTTTT. The J gene is TRBJ2-2, the V gene TRBV19, with D tentatively TRBD2 (7 bases). The CDR3 covers 14 residues. Germline lookup yields CDR1 LNHDA and CDR2 SQIVND (reference sequence). The V gene lost 5 bases and the J gene lost 6 bases, with 13 bases spanning the gap.

This clonotype has at least ten counts. The J gene is TRBJ1-6, the V gene TRBV7-8; 9 nucleotides line up with TRBD1. In germline, CDR1 is SGHVS, CDR2 FQNEAQ. CDR3 length: 15 residues. V trimming: 5 bases; J trimming: 10 bases; junction bases outside the gene matches: 9. The CDR3 here is CASSLTDRGRSPLHF. As DNA, the CDR3 is TGTGCCAGCAGCCTAACGGACAGGGGACGATCACCCCTCCACTTT.

In its sample, this clonotype was seen many times. The rearrangement links TRBV19 to TRBJ1-5; D not certain. The CDR3 loop spans 14 amino acids. Germline V gene data show CDR1 as LNHDA and CDR2 as SQIVND (reference sequence). V lost 4 bases and J lost 4, with 11 bases in between. The CDR3 DNA reads TGTGCCAGTAGTAGGACCAACCGGAATCAGCCCCAGCATTTT. It encodes CASSRTNRNQPQHF.

This clonotype was recorded at least ten times. The rearrangement links TRBV12-5 to TRBJ2-1; possibly TRBD1 for D (5 bases). CDR1 and CDR2 (germline): LGHNT, FRNRAP. V was cut by 5 bases and J by 4 bases, with 6 bases left in between. CDR3 size: 12 residues. As DNA, the CDR3 is TGTGCTAGTGGTCGACAGTACAATGAGCAGTTCTTC. This gives the protein CASGRQYNEQFF.

Only a few counts were recorded for this clonotype. CDR3 nucleotides: TGTGCCAGCAGCCTCTCCGGGACAGGGCGCCCTGGCTACACCTTC. Protein sequence: CASSLSGTGRPGYTF. The chain recombines TRBV3-1 with TRBJ1-2; TRBD1 matches 9 bases. V lost 4 bases to trimming and J lost 7 bases; unmatched junction nucleotides: 10. The CDR3 runs to 15 residues. The V gene's germline CDR1 is LGHDT and CDR2 YNNKEL (reference sequence).

The chain recombines TRBV4-2 with TRBJ2-5; 14 nucleotides line up with TRBD2. The CDR3 loop spans 17 amino acids. Per germline, CDR1 LGHNA and CDR2 YNFKEQ. J was trimmed by 3 bases and V by 4 bases; bases with no gene match: 7. The CDR3 reads CASSPRVGLAGEETQYF. CDR3 nucleotide sequence: TGTGCCAGCAGCCCACGAGTGGGACTAGCGGGAGAAGAGACCCAGTACTTC.

This clonotype showed up many times. The CDR3 loop is CASRAGHPMNTEAFF. In nucleotides, the CDR3 is TGTGCCAGCAGAGCGGGACATCCGATGAACACTGAAGCTTTCTTT. The rearrangement uses TRBV12-3 or TRBV12-4 and TRBJ1-1; D perhaps matches TRBD1 (6 bases). Trimming left V 6 bases short and J 0 bases short, with 14 bases between. The CDR3 sequence is 15 residues long.

The chain is built from TRBV2 and TRBJ2-7, with D unresolved. The CDR3 runs 11 residues. Germline V CDR1 and CDR2: SNHLY, FYNNEI. V was pared by 4 bases and J by 6 bases, with 7 bases between. In DNA, the CDR3 is TGTGCCAGCAGTGGCACTCGCGAGCAGTACTTC. Amino acids: CASSGTREQYF.

This clonotype has just a few counts. The CDR3 region is CASSEYNSPLHF. CDR3 bases: TGTGCCAGCAGTGAATATAATTCACCCCTCCACTTT. The V call is TRBV25-1, the J call TRBJ1-6, with unresolved D. CDR1 is MGHDK, CDR2 SYGVNS, per germline. This CDR3 has 12 residues. Trimming stripped 0 bases from V and 6 bases from J, with 0 bases between.

In this sample, this clonotype turned up many times. CDR3 protein: CSAWDRDKNIQYF. The CDR3 nucleotides read TGCAGTGCTTGGGACCGAGACAAAAACATTCAGTACTTC. The chain combines TRBV20-1 with TRBJ2-4; D is perhaps TRBD1 or TRBD2 (5 bases each). CDR3 length equals 13 residues. V lost 5 bases and J 3 bases, leaving 11 bases between the germline ends. Germline CDR1 is DFQATT and CDR2 is SNEGSKA (reference sequence).

The chain combines TRBV3-1 with TRBJ1-2; 7 nucleotides align to TRBD1. This CDR3 has 13 residues. In germline, CDR1 is LGHDT, CDR2 YNNKEL (reference sequence). V lost 2 bases and J lost 7; bases outside the gene matches: 4. The CDR3 sequence: CASSQQTGSGYTF. CDR3 sequence (DNA): TGTGCCAGCAGCCAACAGACAGGGTCTGGCTACACCTTC.

This clonotype was recorded many times. The chain links TRBV7-9 to TRBJ1-2, with 7 bases matching TRBD1. CDR1 and CDR2 from the germline V gene are SEHNR and FQNEAQ (reference sequence). The V segment lost 1 base and the J segment 5 bases; nucleotides outside the gene matches: 13. The CDR3 runs to 17 residues. This CDR3 reads CASSLDRQGKAQYGYTF. DNA of the CDR3: TGTGCCAGCAGCTTAGACCGACAGGGCAAGGCCCAATATGGCTACACCTTC.

In its sample, this clonotype was seen many times. The chain couples TRBV20-1 to TRBJ1-2; D is unresolved. Trimming removed 1 base at V and 3 bases at J, with 9 bases between. CDR3 length equals 13 residues. CDR1 and CDR2 from the germline V gene are DFQATT and SNEGSKA (reference sequence). The CDR3 nucleotides are TGCAGTGCTAGAGTAGGGTCTTACTATGGCTACACCTTC. This translates into CSARVGSYYGYTF.

This clonotype was seen ten or more times. V usage is TRBV5-1 and J usage is TRBJ2-7; 9 bases agree with TRBD2. The CDR3 is made up of 14 amino acids. With 2 bases clipped from V and 0 bases from J, the junction kept 0 bases outside the gene matches. CDR1 is SGHRS, CDR2 YFSETQ, per germline. The CDR3 DNA reads as TGCGCCAGCAGCTTTAGCGGGAGCTCCTACGAGCAGTACTTC. It translates to CASSFSGSSYEQYF. Variable domain in full (rest from reference TRBV5-1 and TRBJ2-7): KAGVTQTPRYLIKTRGQQVTLSCSPISGHRSVSWYQQTPGQGLQFLFEYFSETQRNKGNFPGRFSGRQFSNSRSEMNVSTLELGDSALYLCASSFSGSSYEQYFGPGTRLTVT.

The chain carries TRBV19 and TRBJ1-2; TRBD1 matches 11 bases. The junction had 7 bases not matched to a gene; V was cut back by 5 bases and J by 2 bases. CDR1 and CDR2 (germline): LNHDA, SQIVND (reference sequence). This CDR3 has 16 amino acids. Here the CDR3 reads CASSSIRTGGNYGYTF. CDR3 DNA sequence: TGTGCCAGTAGTTCGATACGGACAGGGGGCAACTATGGCTACACCTTC. The whole variable domain, remainder taken from reference TRBV19 and TRBJ1-2, is DGGITQSPKYLFRKEGQNVTLSCEQNLNHDAMYWYRQDPGQGLRLIYYSQIVNDFQKGDIAEGYSVSREKKESFPLTVTSAQKNPTAFYLCASSSIRTGGNYGYTFGSGTRLTVV.

The rearrangement joins TRBV20-1 to TRBJ2-7, with D hard to call. The ends were cut back, 1 base at V and 4 bases at J, with 14 bases in the middle. There are 14 residues in the CDR3. Per the germline V gene, CDR1 is DFQATT and CDR2 is SNEGSKA (reference sequence). The CDR3 nucleotides are TGCAGTGCTAGAGTCTCAGCGCTGGGTTACGAGCAGTACTTC. Residues: CSARVSALGYEQYF.

This clonotype was observed many times. The chain carries TRBV7-8 and TRBJ1-2; TRBD1 matches at 7 bases. In germline, CDR1 is SGHVS, CDR2 FQNEAQ. CDR3 length: 13 residues. The V gene end was trimmed by 1 base and the J gene end by 4 bases; junction bases not matched to a gene: 0. The CDR3 nucleotides read TGTGCCAGCAGCTTAGACAGGGGCTATGGCTACACCTTC. This translates into CASSLDRGYGYTF.

This clonotype showed up many times. The chain combines TRBV6-2 or TRBV6-3 with TRBJ1-1; the D gene is possibly TRBD1 (6 bases). The CDR3 covers 15 residues. Germline CDR1 is MNHEY and CDR2 is SVGEGT. The V gene lost 6 bases and the J gene lost 4 bases, with 18 bases spanning the gap. The CDR3 loop reads CASRPSQGHGTEAFF. CDR3 nucleotide sequence: TGTGCCAGCAGACCCTCTCAGGGGCATGGCACTGAAGCTTTCTTT.